The next 26 T cell receptor beta chains were all read from a single sample in a study of PD-1 blockade in classical Hodgkin lymphoma. This table comes from immunoSEQ multiplex PCR, and its TCRdb copy is limited to in-frame clones, with some not included. Of under 80,000 clones listed, 70% to 90% are singletons. Regarding time point: cycle 4 day 1 (C4D1), after 5 to 7 weeks of nivolumab. Every single patient, without exception, relapsed after autologous stem cell transplantation, and brentuximab vedotin exposure varied. The input for sequencing was peripheral blood mononuclear cells (PBMCs), taken before the fourth cycle of nivolumab. These receptors all stem from a human donor with classical Hodgkin lymphoma.

The table lists this clone with a count of one. The chain uses TRBV5-1 and TRBJ2-7; 10 nucleotides align to TRBD1. V gave up 0 bases and J gave up 3 bases; unmatched junction bases: 3. Germline V gene sequence: CDR1 SGHRS, CDR2 YFSETQ. The CDR3 loop spans 15 amino acids. The CDR3 reads CASSLGGQGGYEQYF. The DNA for the CDR3 is TGCGCCAGCAGCTTGGGTGGACAGGGGGGCTACGAGCAGTACTTC.

The V gene is TRBV6-5, the J gene TRBJ2-2, with TRBD2 matching over 8 bases. The germline V gene has CDR1 MNHEY and CDR2 SVGAGI. The CDR3 spans 15 residues. J gave up 2 bases and V 6 bases, and 5 bases lay outside the gene matches. CDR3: CASRREVVNTGELFF. CDR3 in DNA: TGTGCCAGCAGGCGGGAGGTAGTTAACACCGGGGAGCTGTTTTTT.

V usage is TRBV2 and J usage is TRBJ1-5, with 8 positions matching TRBD1. The germline V gene has CDR1 SNHLY and CDR2 FYNNEI. The J segment lost 2 bases and the V segment lost 6 bases, leaving 6 bases of the junction unmatched. The CDR3 is 15 residues long. CDR3 amino acids: CASSRSDRGNQPQHF. CDR3 nucleotides: TGTGCCAGCAGCCGATCGGACAGGGGCAATCAGCCCCAGCATTTT.

The chain carries TRBV29-1 and TRBJ1-4; D may be TRBD1 (5 bases). The CDR3 extends over 12 amino acids. Germline lookup yields CDR1 SQVTM and CDR2 ANQGSEA. Trimming stripped 4 bases from V and 16 bases from J, with 19 bases between. The CDR3 spells CSVASQSRDQFF. The DNA of the CDR3 is TGCAGCGTTGCATCTCAGTCGCGGGACCAGTTTTTT.

CDR3 nucleotide sequence: TGTGCCAGCAGAGATAGCGGGGGGGTCCCGGGCAATGAGCAGTTCTTC. Translation gives CASRDSGGVPGNEQFF. The chain recombines TRBV7-2 with TRBJ2-1, with 11 bases aligning to TRBD2. Trimming cost V 6 bases and J 6 bases; bases outside gene matches: 10. CDR1 SGHTA and CDR2 FQGNSA come from the germline V gene. This CDR3 has 16 residues.

The gene calls are TRBV7-9 and TRBJ1-1; no clear D. CDR3 length equals 13 residues. V lost 1 base to trimming and J lost 7 bases, with 10 bases between them. The germline CDR1 and CDR2 sequences are SEHNR and FQNEAQ (reference sequence). For the CDR3, the DNA is TGTGCCAGCAGCTTAGAGGGTGTCAGTGAAGCTTTCTTT. Translation: CASSLEGVSEAFF.

Turning to this clone: Other DNA sequences in this sample translate to the same CDR3. The chain couples TRBV5-1 to TRBJ1-4; D not certain. There are 14 residues in the CDR3. CDR1 is SGHRS, CDR2 YFSETQ, per germline. Trimming removed 0 bases from V and 5 bases from J, with 8 bases in between. The DNA for the CDR3 is TGCGCCAGCAGCTTGGGCCGGGGAAATGAAAAACTGTTTTTT. Residues: CASSLGRGNEKLFF.

V and J are TRBV4-1 and TRBJ2-3; 10 bases are shared with TRBD1. This CDR3 has 18 amino acids. The V and J ends lost 4 bases and 4 bases, in that order; junction bases with no gene match: 14. The germline V gene encodes CDR1 MGHRA and CDR2 YSYEKL. In DNA form, the CDR3 reads TGCGCCAGCAGCCCCGCGAAAGCCGGGACAGGGGCCCCAGATACGCAGTATTTT. It is translated as CASSPAKAGTGAPDTQYF.

A single count supports this clone. This sequence joins TRBV6-1 and TRBJ1-3, with a tentative D call TRBD1 (6 bases). The CDR3 length is 15 residues. V was cut by 1 base and J by 2 bases, with 9 bases left in between. CDR1 and CDR2 (germline): MNHNS, SASEGT. The CDR3 DNA reads as TGTGCCAGCAGTGAAGGTTGGGGGCCTGGAAACACCATATATTTT. It codes for CASSEGWGPGNTIYF.

V is TRBV5-1 and J is TRBJ1-1; TRBD1 is a possible D gene (6 bases). Germline values: CDR1 SGHRS, CDR2 YFSETQ. The CDR3 length is 14 residues. V was cut by 4 bases and J by 4 bases, with 14 bases left in between. CDR3 nucleotides: TGCGCCAGCAGCGAGCCGGGGGGCGCCACTGAAGCTTTCTTT. Translation gives CASSEPGGATEAFF.

J is TRBJ2-3 and V is TRBV19; D is ambiguous. The V end lost 1 base, the J end lost 4 bases, and 6 bases lay between the germline ends. CDR3 length: 13 amino acids. Looked up from germline, CDR1 is LNHDA and CDR2 is SQIVND (reference sequence). For the CDR3, the DNA is TGTGCCAGTAGTATAGGCCCAGCAGATACGCAGTATTTT. Translating gives CASSIGPADTQYF.

V and J are TRBV6-5 and TRBJ1-2, with unresolved D. The CDR3 totals 14 residues. The germline V gene has CDR1 MNHEY and CDR2 SVGAGI. The germline V and J ends were trimmed by 7 bases and 7 bases, with 19 bases remaining between them. This CDR3 reads CASKAPKGIGGYTF. In DNA form, the CDR3 reads TGTGCCAGCAAAGCCCCTAAAGGGATTGGTGGCTACACCTTC.

This sequence joins TRBV5-6 and TRBJ1-5; D is unresolved. The CDR3 loop spans 15 amino acids. Per the germline V gene, CDR1 is SGHDT and CDR2 is YYEEEE. The ends were cut back, 0 bases at V and 0 bases at J, with 7 bases in the middle. CDR3 loop: CASSLEGNSNQPQHF. The CDR3 DNA is TGTGCCAGCAGCTTGGAAGGGAATAGCAATCAGCCCCAGCATTTT.

V gene TRBV6-6 combines with J gene TRBJ1-3; D gene uncertain. The V end lost 4 bases, the J end lost 6 bases, and 4 bases lay between the germline ends. CDR3 length: 11 residues. The germline CDR1 and CDR2 sequences are MNHNY and SVGAGI (reference sequence). The DNA of the CDR3 is TGTGCCAGCAGTTCGCTAAACACCATATATTTT. It specifies CASSSLNTIYF.

The gene calls are TRBV15 and TRBJ2-5; D not certain. Trimming took 5 bases from V and 3 from J, leaving 7 bases between them. The CDR3 contains 12 residues. Germline V gives CDR1 LNHNV, CDR2 YYDKDF (reference sequence). The CDR3 is CATSGQKETQYF. The CDR3 DNA reads TGTGCCACCAGCGGCCAAAAAGAGACCCAGTACTTC.

The chain links TRBV1 to TRBJ1-5; the table's D gene call, TRBD1, was not cross checked with the DNA. TRBV1 is classified as a pseudogene. The CDR3 contains 15 residues. The CDR3 nucleotides read TGCACCAGCAGCTGTCAGGGGAGCGAGTATCAGCCCCAGCATTTT. Encoded protein: CTSSCQGSEYQPQHF.

Note on this clone: Relative to the germline gene, one junction end is altered; a read error may explain this. The rearrangement uses TRBV4-1 and TRBJ1-5, with a possible D match to TRBD1 (6 bases). Germline V gene sequence: CDR1 MGHRA, CDR2 YSYEKL. This CDR3 is 15 amino acids long. CDR3 region: CASSQDLREGQLQHF. The CDR3 nucleotides are TGCGCCAGCAGCCAAGATCTCAGGGAAGGACAGCTCCAGCATTTT.

This clone was detected only a few times. The same CDR3 can be traced to other DNA sequences in this sample. V is TRBV7-9 and J is TRBJ2-5; perhaps TRBD2 as D (6 bases). This CDR3 has 13 residues. The germline V gene encodes CDR1 SEHNR and CDR2 FQNEAQ (reference sequence). Trimming took 1 base from V and 5 from J, leaving 8 bases between them. The CDR3 reads CASSLDGGETQYF. The CDR3 coding sequence is TGTGCCAGCAGCTTAGATGGGGGGGAGACCCAGTACTTC.

The CDR3 nucleotides are TGCGCCAGCAGTTCGGCTTGGACCTCGGCGCAGTATTTT. It translates to CASSSAWTSAQYF. The V and J genes are TRBV5-1 and TRBJ2-3; D gene ambiguous. The CDR3 runs to 13 residues. Looked up from germline, CDR1 is SGHRS and CDR2 is YFSETQ. Between the trimmed V and J ends, which lost 5 bases and 10 bases, there was a span of 17 bases.

Only one count was recorded for this clone. The rearrangement uses TRBV4-1 and TRBJ2-1, with 8 bases that match TRBD2. The germline V gene has CDR1 MGHRA and CDR2 YSYEKL. Trimming at V came to 0 bases and at J to 5 bases, leaving 6 bases not matched to a gene. This CDR3 comprises 16 residues. Here the CDR3 reads CASSQDGVAGHNEQFF. CDR3 bases: TGCGCCAGCAGCCAAGATGGCGTAGCGGGGCACAATGAGCAGTTCTTC.

The chain uses TRBV7-6 and TRBJ2-1, with D unresolved. V gave up 1 base and J gave up 3 bases, with 13 bases separating them. The CDR3 consists of 16 residues. Germline CDR1 SGHVS, CDR2 FNYEAQ. This CDR3 is CASSLVYDGYYNEQFF. DNA of the CDR3: TGTGCCAGCAGCTTAGTTTACGACGGATACTACAATGAGCAGTTCTTC.

The sample holds a few counts of this clone. V is TRBV2 and J is TRBJ2-6; D perhaps matches TRBD1 (5 bases). Germline loops: CDR1 SNHLY, CDR2 FYNNEI. CDR3 length: 15 residues. V was cut by 4 bases and J by 2 bases, with 9 bases left in between. The DNA for the CDR3 is TGTGCCAGCAGTGTGTCAGGGACTGGGGCCAACGTCCTGACTTTC. This encodes CASSVSGTGANVLTF.

The CDR3 bases are TGCGCCAGCAGCCAAGACCCGACAGGCGCCCTCTATGGCTACACCTTC. As protein: CASSQDPTGALYGYTF. This sequence joins TRBV4-1 and TRBJ1-2; D might be TRBD1 (6 bases). This CDR3 is 16 amino acids long. Trimming removed 0 bases at V and 4 bases at J, with 15 bases between. Germline V gene sequence: CDR1 MGHRA, CDR2 YSYEKL.

The rearrangement links TRBV5-6 to TRBJ2-2, with D uncertain. Germline CDR1 SGHDT, CDR2 YYEEEE. The CDR3 runs to 13 residues. Trimming left V 4 bases short and J 3 bases short, with 7 bases between. CDR3 coding DNA: TGTGCCAGCAGCAGAGTCTACACCGGGGAGCTGTTTTTT. Protein sequence: CASSRVYTGELFF.

The V gene is TRBV5-1, the J gene TRBJ1-1; D gene unclear. The CDR3 totals 13 residues. In germline, CDR1 is SGHRS, CDR2 YFSETQ. V shed 4 bases and J shed 1 base, with 8 bases lying between them. The CDR3 nucleotides are TGCGCCAGCAGCCGGGCAGGGAACACTGAAGCTTTCTTT. Translating gives CASSRAGNTEAFF. Based on the CDR3 plus reference TRBV5-1 and TRBJ1-1, the full variable domain is KAGVTQTPRYLIKTRGQQVTLSCSPISGHRSVSWYQQTPGQGLQFLFEYFSETQRNKGNFPGRFSGRQFSNSRSEMNVSTLELGDSALYLCASSRAGNTEAFFGQGTRLTVV.

This chain uses TRBV10-3 with TRBJ1-5, with no clear D. Trimming took off 3 bases at V and 5 bases at J, with 5 bases between the two ends. CDR3 length equals 12 residues. The V gene's germline CDR1 is ENHRY and CDR2 SYGVKD. DNA of the CDR3: TGTGCCATCAGTGAAGGAGATCAGCCCCAGCATTTT. It yields the protein CAISEGDQPQHF.